This entry concerns a single T cell receptor beta chain. As yet, its antigen is unknown. The source of the sample is a study of T-cell reconstitution after alpha-beta-depleted transplantation in children. Findings and caveats of the study: Surviving recipient T cells and thymic progenitors underlay high day-60 TCRbeta diversity in some patients. Alpha-beta T cells about two months after transplant reportedly derived from several hundred expanded graft clones.

Trimming cost V 4 bases and J 1 base; bases outside gene matches: 4. The CDR3 is 15 residues long. Germline lookup yields CDR1 LGHNA and CDR2 YNFKEQ. The authors prepared the TCRbeta library with unique molecular identifiers. MiXCR was run by TCRdb on the PCR reads, yielding one entry per CDR3 protein. Found here are some 300,000 distinct CDR3 sequences, 10% of them singletons; the top ten hold less than 9%. Sequencing was performed on PBMCs, taken before TCRalphabeta/CD19-depleted stem cell transplant. This TCR derives from a boy in the first two years of life with acute myeloid leukemia, due to receive a stem cell transplant. This chain connects TRBV4-2 to TRBJ1-1; 9 bases are a match to TRBD1. The CDR3 sequence is CASSPGTGTNTEAFF. The DNA of the CDR3 is TGTGCCAGCAGCCCCGGGACAGGGACGAACACTGAAGCTTTCTTT.